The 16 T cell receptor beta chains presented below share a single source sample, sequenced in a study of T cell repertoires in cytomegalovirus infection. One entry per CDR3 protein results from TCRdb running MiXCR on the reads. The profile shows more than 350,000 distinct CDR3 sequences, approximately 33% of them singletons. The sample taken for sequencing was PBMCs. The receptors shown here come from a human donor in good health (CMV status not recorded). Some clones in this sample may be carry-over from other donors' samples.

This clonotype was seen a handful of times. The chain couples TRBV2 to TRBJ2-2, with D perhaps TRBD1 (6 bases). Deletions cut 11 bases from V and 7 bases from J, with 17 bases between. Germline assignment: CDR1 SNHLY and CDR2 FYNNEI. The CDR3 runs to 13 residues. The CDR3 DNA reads TGTGCCGTTACGTCAGGGGCAAGCGGGGAGCTGTTTTTT. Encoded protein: CAVTSGASGELFF.

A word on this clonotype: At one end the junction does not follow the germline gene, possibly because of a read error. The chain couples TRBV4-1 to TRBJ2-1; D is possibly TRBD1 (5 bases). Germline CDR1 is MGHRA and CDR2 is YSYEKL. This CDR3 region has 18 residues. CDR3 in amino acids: CSSSQEPQGLNSYNEQFF. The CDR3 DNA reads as TGCTCCAGCAGCCAAGAACCGCAGGGTCTCAACTCCTACAATGAGCAGTTCTTC.

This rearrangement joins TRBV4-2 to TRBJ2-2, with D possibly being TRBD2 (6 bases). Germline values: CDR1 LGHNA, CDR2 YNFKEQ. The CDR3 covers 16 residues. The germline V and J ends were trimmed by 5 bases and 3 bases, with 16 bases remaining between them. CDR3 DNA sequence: TGTGCCAGCAGCGCAACGGTCGGAGGGGACACCGGGGAGCTGTTTTTT. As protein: CASSATVGGDTGELFF.

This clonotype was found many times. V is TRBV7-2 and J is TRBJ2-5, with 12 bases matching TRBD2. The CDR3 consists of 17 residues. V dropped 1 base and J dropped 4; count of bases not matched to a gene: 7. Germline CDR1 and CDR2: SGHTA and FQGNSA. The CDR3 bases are TGTGCCAGCAGCTTAGGCCTAGCGGGGGGGCCCTCAGAGACCCAGTACTTC. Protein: CASSLGLAGGPSETQYF. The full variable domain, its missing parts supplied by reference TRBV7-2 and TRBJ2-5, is GAGVSQSPSNKVTEKGKDVELRCDPISGHTALYWYRQSLGQGLEFLIYFQGNSAPDKSGLPSDRFSAERTGGSVSTLTIQRTQQEDSAVYLCASSLGLAGGPSETQYFGPGTRLLVL.

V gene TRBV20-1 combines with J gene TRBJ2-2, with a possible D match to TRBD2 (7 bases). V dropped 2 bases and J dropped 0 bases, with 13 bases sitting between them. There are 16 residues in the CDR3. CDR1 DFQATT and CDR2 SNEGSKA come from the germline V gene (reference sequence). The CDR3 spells CSARFGGAANTGELFF. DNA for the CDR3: TGCAGTGCTAGATTTGGGGGGGCTGCGAACACCGGGGAGCTGTTTTTT.

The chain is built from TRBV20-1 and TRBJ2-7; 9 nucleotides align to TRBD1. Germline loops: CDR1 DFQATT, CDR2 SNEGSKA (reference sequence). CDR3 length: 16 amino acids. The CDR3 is CSGTGRDVFFSYEQYF. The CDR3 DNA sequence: TGCAGCGGGACAGGGCGGGACGTTTTCTTCTCCTACGAGCAGTACTTC.

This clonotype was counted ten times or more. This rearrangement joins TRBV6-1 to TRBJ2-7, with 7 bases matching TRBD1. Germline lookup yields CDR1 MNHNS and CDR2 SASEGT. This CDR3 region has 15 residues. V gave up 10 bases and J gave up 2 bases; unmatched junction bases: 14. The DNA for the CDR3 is TGTGCCACCAAACCTCCGGGACAGAGGACCTACGAGCAGTACTTC. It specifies CATKPPGQRTYEQYF.

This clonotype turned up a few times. The CDR3 is CSVPRHNTGELFF. In DNA, the CDR3 is TGCAGCGTTCCCAGGCACAACACCGGGGAGCTGTTTTTT. The rearrangement joins TRBV29-1 to TRBJ2-2; D remains ambiguous. CDR1 and CDR2 from the germline V gene are SQVTM and ANQGSEA. V was cut by 5 bases and J by 2 bases, with 9 bases left in between. The CDR3 loop spans 13 amino acids.

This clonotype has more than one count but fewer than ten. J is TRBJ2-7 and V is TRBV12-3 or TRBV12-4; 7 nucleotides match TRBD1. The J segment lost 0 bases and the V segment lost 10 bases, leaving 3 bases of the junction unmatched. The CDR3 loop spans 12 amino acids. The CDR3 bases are TGTGCCATTAGACAGGGCTCCTACGAGCAGTACTTC. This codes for CAIRQGSYEQYF.

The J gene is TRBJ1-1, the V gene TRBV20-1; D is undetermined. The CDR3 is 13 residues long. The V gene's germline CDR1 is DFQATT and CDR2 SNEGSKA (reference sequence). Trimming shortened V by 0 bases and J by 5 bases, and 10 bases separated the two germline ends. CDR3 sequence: CSARDPRETEAFF. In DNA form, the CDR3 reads TGCAGTGCTAGAGATCCTAGGGAAACTGAAGCTTTCTTT.

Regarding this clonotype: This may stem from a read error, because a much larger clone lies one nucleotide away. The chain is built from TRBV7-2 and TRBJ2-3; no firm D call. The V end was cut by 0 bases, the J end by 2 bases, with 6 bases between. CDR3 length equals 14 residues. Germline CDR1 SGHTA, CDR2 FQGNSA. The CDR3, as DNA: TGTGCCAGCAGCTTAGCGAGGTTCACAGATACGCAGTATTTT. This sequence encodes CASSLARFTDTQYF.

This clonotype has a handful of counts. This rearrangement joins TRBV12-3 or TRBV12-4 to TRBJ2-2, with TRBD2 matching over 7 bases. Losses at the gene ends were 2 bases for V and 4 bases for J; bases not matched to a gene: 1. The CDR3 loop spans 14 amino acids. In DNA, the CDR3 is TGTGCCAGCAGTTTACCGGGAGGCACCGGGGAGCTGTTTTTT. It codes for CASSLPGGTGELFF.

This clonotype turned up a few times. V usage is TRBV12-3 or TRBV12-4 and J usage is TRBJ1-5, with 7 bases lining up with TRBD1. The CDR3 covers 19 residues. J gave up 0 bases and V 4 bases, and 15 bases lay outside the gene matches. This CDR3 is CASSSLPPGTALSNQPQHF. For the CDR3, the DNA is TGTGCCAGCAGTTCCCTCCCACCCGGGACAGCCCTTAGCAATCAGCCCCAGCATTTT.

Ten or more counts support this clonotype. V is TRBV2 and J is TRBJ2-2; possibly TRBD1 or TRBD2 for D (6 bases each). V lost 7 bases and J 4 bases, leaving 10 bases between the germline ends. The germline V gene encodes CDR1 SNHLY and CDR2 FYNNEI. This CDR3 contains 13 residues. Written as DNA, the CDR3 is TGTGCCAGCAAGGGGGGCGGCACCGGGGAGCTGTTTTTT. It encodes CASKGGGTGELFF.

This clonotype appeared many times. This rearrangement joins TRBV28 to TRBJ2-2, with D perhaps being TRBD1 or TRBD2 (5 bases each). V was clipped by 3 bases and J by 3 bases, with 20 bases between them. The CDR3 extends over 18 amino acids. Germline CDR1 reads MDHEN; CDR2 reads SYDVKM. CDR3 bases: TGTGCCAGCAGTTTGGTAGGGACGTTGAAGCTCCACACCGGGGAGCTGTTTTTT. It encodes CASSLVGTLKLHTGELFF.

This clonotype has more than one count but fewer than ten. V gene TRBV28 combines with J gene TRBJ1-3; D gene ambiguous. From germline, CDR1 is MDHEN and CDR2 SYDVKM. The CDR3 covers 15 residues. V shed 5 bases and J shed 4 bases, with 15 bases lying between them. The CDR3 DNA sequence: TGTGCCAGCAGTCTGAGTTCTTCAAGGGGAAACACCATATATTTT. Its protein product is CASSLSSSRGNTIYF.